One sample yielded the 11 T cell receptor beta chains listed below, sequenced in a study of T cell repertoires in ileal Crohn's disease. The assay was immunoSEQ multiplex PCR, and TCRdb's table has in-frame clones only and misses some. Of approximately 13,000 clones listed, around 80% are singletons. The sequencing sample was made of ileal tissue. The receptors derive from an adult with Crohn's disease.

The V and J genes are TRBV5-1 and TRBJ2-1; 9 nucleotides line up with TRBD2. V dropped 4 bases and J dropped 1; count of bases not matched to a gene: 6. Germline V lookup: CDR1 SGHRS, CDR2 YFSETQ. The CDR3 spans 16 residues. CDR3 loop: CASSLPAGGSYNEQFF. CDR3 in DNA: TGCGCCAGCAGCCTTCCGGCGGGAGGGTCCTACAATGAGCAGTTCTTC.

The chain has TRBV19 and TRBJ2-7; no firm D call. The CDR3 contains 16 residues. Germline V gives CDR1 LNHDA, CDR2 SQIVND (reference sequence). V gave up 1 base and J gave up 0 bases, with 13 bases separating them. The CDR3 DNA reads as TGTGCCAGTAGTATAGGGGCCGGTGGGCGCTCCTACGAGCAGTACTTC. Translation: CASSIGAGGRSYEQYF.

This clone was picked up a small number of times. This rearrangement joins TRBV7-9 to TRBJ1-4; 7 positions match TRBD1. The CDR3 covers 15 residues. Germline-derived CDR1 and CDR2 are SEHNR and FQNEAQ (reference sequence). V was clipped by 5 bases and J by 8 bases; unmatched bases: 11. CDR3 region: CASSPQTGLGEKLFF. The CDR3 coding sequence is TGTGCCAGCAGCCCCCAGACAGGGTTAGGGGAAAAACTGTTTTTT.

The V gene is TRBV6-1, the J gene TRBJ1-2, with D perhaps matching TRBD1 (5 bases). The CDR3 spans 15 residues. Germline CDR1 reads MNHNS; CDR2 reads SASEGT. V was pared by 2 bases and J by 6 bases, with 16 bases between. CDR3 in amino acids: CASSESRQPSHGYTF. The CDR3 DNA reads as TGTGCCAGCAGTGAAAGCCGACAGCCCTCTCATGGCTACACCTTC.

The rearrangement joins TRBV30 to TRBJ1-6; 10 bases are shared with TRBD1. V lost 1 base and J lost 9; bases outside the gene matches: 6. The germline CDR1 and CDR2 sequences are GTSNPN and SVGIG (reference sequence). The CDR3 loop spans 15 amino acids. The CDR3 spells CAWSGQGAFSSPLHF. The CDR3 DNA is TGTGCCTGGAGTGGACAGGGGGCCTTTAGTTCACCCCTCCACTTT.

This clone was seen more than once but under ten times. The chain employs TRBV5-6 and TRBJ1-2; 7 nucleotides line up with TRBD1. Germline trimming cut 0 bases from V and 7 bases from J; bases unmatched to any gene: 9. The CDR3 is 15 amino acids. The V gene's germline CDR1 is SGHDT and CDR2 YYEEEE. CDR3 amino acids: CASSLGLTGRIGYTF. CDR3 nucleotide sequence: TGTGCCAGCAGCTTGGGGTTGACAGGGAGAATTGGCTACACCTTC.

This chain joins TRBV5-4 and TRBJ2-2, with 7 nucleotides matching TRBD1. Germline CDR1 SGHNT, CDR2 YYREEE (reference sequence). There are 14 residues in the CDR3. The J segment lost 5 bases and the V segment lost 3 bases, leaving 4 bases of the junction unmatched. Written as DNA, the CDR3 is TGTGCCAGCAGCTCCGGGACAGAGACCGGGGAGCTGTTTTTT. As protein: CASSSGTETGELFF.

In DNA, the CDR3 is TGTGCCAGCAGCTTGCGTCCAACCGGGGAGCTGTTTTTT. Amino acids: CASSLRPTGELFF. The genes are TRBV11-3 and TRBJ2-2, with unresolved D. The V end lost 3 bases, the J end lost 5 bases, and 7 bases lay between the germline ends. The CDR3 covers 13 residues. The germline V gene encodes CDR1 SGHNT and CDR2 YENEEA. Looking up the rest from reference TRBV11-3 and TRBJ2-2 gives the full variable domain: EAGVVQSPRYKIIEKKQPVAFWCNPISGHNTLYWYLQNLGQGPELLIRYENEEAVDDSQLPKDRFSAERLKGVDSTLKIQPAELGDSAVYLCASSLRPTGELFFGEGSRLTVL.

With respect to this clone: Its ends do not fully match the called genes, so a read error is possible. The CDR3 region is CASSPVGTAPNEKLFF. The CDR3 DNA is TGTGCTAGCAGCCCGGTGGGGACAGCACCTAATGAAAAACTGTTTTTT. The rearrangement joins TRBV7-7 to TRBJ1-4, with 7 bases fitting TRBD1. Germline V gene sequence: CDR1 SSHAT, CDR2 FNYEAQ (reference sequence). This CDR3 has 16 residues.

The gene calls are TRBV6-1 and TRBJ1-5, with 7 bases identical to TRBD1. Per the germline V gene, CDR1 is MNHNS and CDR2 is SASEGT. V was pared by 3 bases and J by 1 base, with 3 bases of the junction left unmatched. This CDR3 region has 15 residues. The CDR3 spells CASSDMGQSNQPQHF. DNA for the CDR3: TGTGCCAGCAGTGATATGGGACAGAGCAATCAGCCCCAGCATTTT.

CDR3 amino acids: CASSVGGSIAGLAKNIQYF. The DNA for the CDR3 is TGTGCCAGCAGCGTAGGGGGTTCGATAGCGGGACTAGCCAAAAACATTCAGTACTTC. The rearrangement uses TRBV9 and TRBJ2-4; 8 nucleotides agree with TRBD2. V trimming: 0 bases; J trimming: 0 bases; junction bases outside the gene matches: 11. From germline, CDR1 is SGDLS and CDR2 YYNGEE. The CDR3 length is 19 residues.